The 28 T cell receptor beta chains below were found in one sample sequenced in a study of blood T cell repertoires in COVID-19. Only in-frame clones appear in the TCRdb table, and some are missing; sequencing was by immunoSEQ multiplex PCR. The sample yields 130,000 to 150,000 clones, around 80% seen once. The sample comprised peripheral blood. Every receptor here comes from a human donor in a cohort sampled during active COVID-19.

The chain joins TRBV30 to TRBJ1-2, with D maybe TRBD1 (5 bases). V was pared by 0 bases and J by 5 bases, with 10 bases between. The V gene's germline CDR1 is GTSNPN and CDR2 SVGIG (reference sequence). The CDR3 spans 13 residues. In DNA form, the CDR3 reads TGTGCCTGGAGTGTGGATAGGGGTTATGGCTACACCTTC. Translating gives CAWSVDRGYGYTF.

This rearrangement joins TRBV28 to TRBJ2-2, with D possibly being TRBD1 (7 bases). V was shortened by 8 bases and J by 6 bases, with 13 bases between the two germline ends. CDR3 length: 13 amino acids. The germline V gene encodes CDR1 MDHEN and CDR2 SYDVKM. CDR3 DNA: TGTGCCAGCTGTGACAGGGAGGCCGGGGAGCTGTTTTTT. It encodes CASCDREAGELFF.

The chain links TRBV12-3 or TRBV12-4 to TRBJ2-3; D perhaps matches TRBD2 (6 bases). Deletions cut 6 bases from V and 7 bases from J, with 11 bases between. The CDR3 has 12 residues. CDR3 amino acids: CASSLSGYTQYF. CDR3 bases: TGTGCCAGCAGCCTTAGCGGTTATACGCAGTATTTT.

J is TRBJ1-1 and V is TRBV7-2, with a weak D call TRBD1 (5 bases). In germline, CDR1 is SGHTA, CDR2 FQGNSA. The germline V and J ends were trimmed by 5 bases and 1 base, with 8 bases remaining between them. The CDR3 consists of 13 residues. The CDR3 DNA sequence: TGTGCCAGCAGCCTCGACAGGAACACTGAAGCTTTCTTT. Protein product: CASSLDRNTEAFF.

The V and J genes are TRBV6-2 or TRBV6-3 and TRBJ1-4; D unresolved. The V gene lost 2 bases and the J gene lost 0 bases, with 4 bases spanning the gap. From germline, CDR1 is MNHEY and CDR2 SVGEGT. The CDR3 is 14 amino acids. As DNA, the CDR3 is TGTGCCAGCAGTTACAGAGCAACTAATGAAAAACTGTTTTTT. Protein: CASSYRATNEKLFF.

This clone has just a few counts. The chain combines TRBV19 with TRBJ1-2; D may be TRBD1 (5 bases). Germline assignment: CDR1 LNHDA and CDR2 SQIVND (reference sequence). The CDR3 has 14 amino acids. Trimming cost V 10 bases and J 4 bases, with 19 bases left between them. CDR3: CATLSQGGRYGYTF. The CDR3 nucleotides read TGTGCCACGCTCTCCCAGGGCGGTCGCTATGGCTACACCTTC.

CDR3 bases: TGCGCCAGCAGCCACCTCCTAGCGGGGGCCACCGGGGAGCTGTTTTTT. This codes for CASSHLLAGATGELFF. The rearrangement joins TRBV5-1 to TRBJ2-2; TRBD2 matches 10 bases. Germline loops: CDR1 SGHRS, CDR2 YFSETQ. The J segment lost 4 bases and the V segment lost 4 bases, leaving 7 bases of the junction unmatched. The CDR3 extends over 16 amino acids.

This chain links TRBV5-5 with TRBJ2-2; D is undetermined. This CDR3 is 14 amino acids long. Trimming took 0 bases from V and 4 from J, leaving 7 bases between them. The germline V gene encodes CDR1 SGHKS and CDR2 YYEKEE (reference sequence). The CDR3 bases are TGTGCCAGCAGCTTGGCCCCCGGCACCGGGGAGCTGTTTTTT. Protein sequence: CASSLAPGTGELFF.

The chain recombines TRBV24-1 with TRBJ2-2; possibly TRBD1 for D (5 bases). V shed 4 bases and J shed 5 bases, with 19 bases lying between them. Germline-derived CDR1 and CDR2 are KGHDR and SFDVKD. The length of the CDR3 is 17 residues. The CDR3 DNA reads TGTGCCACCAGTGACCCCGAGGCAGGGCTCGTTACCGGGGAGCTGTTTTTT. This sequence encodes CATSDPEAGLVTGELFF.

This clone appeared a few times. The CDR3 reads CACGGQGIGEQYF. In DNA form, the CDR3 reads TGTGCCTGTGGAGGACAGGGGATCGGCGAGCAGTACTTC. The gene calls are TRBV19 and TRBJ2-7; 9 bases fit TRBD1. Germline values: CDR1 LNHDA, CDR2 SQIVND (reference sequence). The J segment lost 6 bases and the V segment lost 11 bases, leaving 11 bases of the junction unmatched. This CDR3 contains 13 residues.

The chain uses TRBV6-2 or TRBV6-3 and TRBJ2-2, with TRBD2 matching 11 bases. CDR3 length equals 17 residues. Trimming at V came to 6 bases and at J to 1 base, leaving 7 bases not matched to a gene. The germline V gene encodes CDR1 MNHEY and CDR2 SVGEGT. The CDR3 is CASSSGTSGVNTGELFF. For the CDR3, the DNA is TGTGCCAGCAGCTCCGGGACTAGCGGAGTGAACACCGGGGAGCTGTTTTTT.

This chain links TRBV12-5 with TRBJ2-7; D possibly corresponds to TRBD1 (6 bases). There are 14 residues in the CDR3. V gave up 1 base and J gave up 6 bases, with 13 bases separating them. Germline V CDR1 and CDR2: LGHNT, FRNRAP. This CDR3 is CASGLENRVTEQYF. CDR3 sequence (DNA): TGTGCTAGTGGTTTGGAAAACAGGGTTACCGAGCAGTACTTC. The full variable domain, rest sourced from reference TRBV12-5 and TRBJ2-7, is DARVTQTPRHKVTEMGQEVTMRCQPILGHNTVFWYRQTMMQGLELLAYFRNRAPLDDSGMPKDRFSAEMPDATLATLKIQPSEPRDSAVYFCASGLENRVTEQYFGPGTRLTVT.

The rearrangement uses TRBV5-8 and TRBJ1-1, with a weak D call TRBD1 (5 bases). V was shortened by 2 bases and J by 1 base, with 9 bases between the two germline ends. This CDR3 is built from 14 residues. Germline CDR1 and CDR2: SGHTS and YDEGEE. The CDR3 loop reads CASSFRAWNTEAFF. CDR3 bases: TGTGCCAGCAGCTTCAGGGCATGGAACACTGAAGCTTTCTTT.

CDR3 in DNA: TGTGCCAGCAGTTCCGTGGTAGCGGGGGCCCGGGAGACCCAGTACTTC. Amino acids: CASSSVVAGARETQYF. The chain employs TRBV2 and TRBJ2-5; 9 nucleotides match TRBD2. This CDR3 is 16 amino acids long. J lost 5 bases, V lost 5 bases, and 12 bases had no gene match. Germline CDR1 reads SNHLY; CDR2 reads FYNNEI. Complete variable domain (other parts from reference TRBV2 and TRBJ2-5): EPEVTQTPSHQVTQMGQEVILRCVPISNHLYFYWYRQILGQKVEFLVSFYNNEISEKSEIFDDQFSVERPDGSNFTLKIRSTKLEDSAMYFCASSSVVAGARETQYFGPGTRLLVL.

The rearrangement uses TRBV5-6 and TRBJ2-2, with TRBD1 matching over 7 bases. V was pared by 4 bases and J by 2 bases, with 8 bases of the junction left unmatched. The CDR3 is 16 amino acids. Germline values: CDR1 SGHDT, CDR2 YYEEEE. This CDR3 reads CASSTYRGVNTGELFF. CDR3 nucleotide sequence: TGTGCCAGCAGCACCTACAGGGGCGTAAACACCGGGGAGCTGTTTTTT.

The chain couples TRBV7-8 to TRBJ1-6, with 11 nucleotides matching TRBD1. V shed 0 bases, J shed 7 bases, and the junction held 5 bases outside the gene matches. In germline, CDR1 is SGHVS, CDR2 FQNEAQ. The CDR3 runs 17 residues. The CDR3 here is CASSLAPGQGENSPLHF. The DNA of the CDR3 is TGTGCCAGCAGCTTAGCGCCGGGACAGGGGGAAAATTCACCCCTCCACTTT.

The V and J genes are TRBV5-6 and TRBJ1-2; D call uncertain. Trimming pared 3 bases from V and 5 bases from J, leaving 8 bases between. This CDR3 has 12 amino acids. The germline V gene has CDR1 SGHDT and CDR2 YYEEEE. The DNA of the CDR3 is TGTGCCAGCAGCTCGTTAGCATATGGCTACACCTTC. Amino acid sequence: CASSSLAYGYTF.

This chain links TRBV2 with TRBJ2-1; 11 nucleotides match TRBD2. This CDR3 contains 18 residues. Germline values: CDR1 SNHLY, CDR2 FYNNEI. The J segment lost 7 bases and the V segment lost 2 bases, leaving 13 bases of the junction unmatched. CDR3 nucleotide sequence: TGTGCCAGCAGTGAATCGGTAGTAGCGGGGGGGTCGAGGAATGAGCAGTTCTTC. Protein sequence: CASSESVVAGGSRNEQFF.

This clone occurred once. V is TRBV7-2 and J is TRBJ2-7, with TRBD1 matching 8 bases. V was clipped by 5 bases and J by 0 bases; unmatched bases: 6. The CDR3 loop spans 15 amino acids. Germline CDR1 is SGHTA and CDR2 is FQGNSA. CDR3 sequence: CASSPTGAHSYEQYF. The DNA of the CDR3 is TGTGCCAGCAGCCCGACAGGGGCCCACTCCTACGAGCAGTACTTC. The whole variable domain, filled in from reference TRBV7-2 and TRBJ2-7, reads GAGVSQSPSNKVTEKGKDVELRCDPISGHTALYWYRQSLGQGLEFLIYFQGNSAPDKSGLPSDRFSAERTGGSVSTLTIQRTQQEDSAVYLCASSPTGAHSYEQYFGPGTRLTVT.

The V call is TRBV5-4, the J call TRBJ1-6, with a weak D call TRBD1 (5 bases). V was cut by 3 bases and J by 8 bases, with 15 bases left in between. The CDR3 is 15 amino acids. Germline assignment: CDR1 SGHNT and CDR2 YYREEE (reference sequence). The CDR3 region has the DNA TGTGCCAGCAGCTCCCCGGGACGGGGGGATTCACCCCTCCACTTT. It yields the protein CASSSPGRGDSPLHF.

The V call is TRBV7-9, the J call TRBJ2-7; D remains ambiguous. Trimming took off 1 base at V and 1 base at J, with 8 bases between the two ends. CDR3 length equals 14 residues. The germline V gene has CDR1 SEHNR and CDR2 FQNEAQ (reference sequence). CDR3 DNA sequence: TGTGCCAGCAGCTTAGGTCAGGTATCCTACGAGCAGTACTTC. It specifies CASSLGQVSYEQYF.

The CDR3 DNA follows: TGTGCCAGTAGTATAGCAGGGGCGGCCAATGAGCAGTTCTTC. Protein product: CASSIAGAANEQFF. V gene TRBV19 combines with J gene TRBJ2-1, with D possibly matching TRBD1 (6 bases). The CDR3 runs to 14 residues. Trimming pared 1 base from V and 6 bases from J, leaving 10 bases between. The germline V gene has CDR1 LNHDA and CDR2 SQIVND (reference sequence). The full variable domain, rest sourced from reference TRBV19 and TRBJ2-1, is DGGITQSPKYLFRKEGQNVTLSCEQNLNHDAMYWYRQDPGQGLRLIYYSQIVNDFQKGDIAEGYSVSREKKESFPLTVTSAQKNPTAFYLCASSIAGAANEQFFGPGTRLTVL.

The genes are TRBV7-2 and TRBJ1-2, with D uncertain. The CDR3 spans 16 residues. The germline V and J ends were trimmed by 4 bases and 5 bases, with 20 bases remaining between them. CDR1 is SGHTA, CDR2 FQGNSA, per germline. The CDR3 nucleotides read TGTGCCAGCAGCTCAAACCTGCCCAGCGCTTGGTATGGCTACACCTTC. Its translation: CASSSNLPSAWYGYTF.

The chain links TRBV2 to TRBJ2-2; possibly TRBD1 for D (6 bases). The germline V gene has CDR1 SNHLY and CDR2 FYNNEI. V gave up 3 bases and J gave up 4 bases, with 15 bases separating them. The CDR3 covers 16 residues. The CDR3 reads CASSEGALRGTGELFF. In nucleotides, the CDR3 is TGTGCCAGCAGTGAGGGGGCCTTAAGGGGCACCGGGGAGCTGTTTTTT.

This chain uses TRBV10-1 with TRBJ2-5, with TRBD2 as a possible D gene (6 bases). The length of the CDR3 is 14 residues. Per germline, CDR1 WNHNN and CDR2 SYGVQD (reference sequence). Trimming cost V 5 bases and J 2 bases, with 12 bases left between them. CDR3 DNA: TGCGCCAGCAGTAGGGACGGGGGACAAGAGACCCAGTACTTC. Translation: CASSRDGGQETQYF.

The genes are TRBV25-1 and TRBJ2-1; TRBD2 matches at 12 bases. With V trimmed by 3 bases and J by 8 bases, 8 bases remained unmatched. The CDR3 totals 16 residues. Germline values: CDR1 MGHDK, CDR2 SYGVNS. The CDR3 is CASSDPASGGAYEQFF. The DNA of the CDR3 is TGTGCCAGCAGTGACCCCGCTAGCGGGGGGGCCTATGAGCAGTTCTTC.

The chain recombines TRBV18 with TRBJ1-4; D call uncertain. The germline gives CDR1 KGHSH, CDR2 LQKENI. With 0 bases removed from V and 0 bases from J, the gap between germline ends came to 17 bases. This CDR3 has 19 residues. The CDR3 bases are TGTGCCAGCTCACCACCGGCAGGCGTCCTATTAACAACTAATGAAAAACTGTTTTTT. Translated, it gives CASSPPAGVLLTTNEKLFF.

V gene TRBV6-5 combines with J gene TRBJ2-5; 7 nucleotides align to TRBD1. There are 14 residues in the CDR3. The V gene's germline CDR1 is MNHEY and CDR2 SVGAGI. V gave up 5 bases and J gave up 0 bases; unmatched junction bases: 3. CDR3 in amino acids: CASSPTGNQETQYF. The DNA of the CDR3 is TGTGCCAGCAGTCCGACAGGGAACCAAGAGACCCAGTACTTC.